These T cell receptor beta chains were read from a single sample in a study of blood T cells in healthy people across ages. Each CDR3 protein gets one entry after TCRdb re-called the 5' RACE reads with MiXCR. Of roughly 1,300,000 distinct CDR3 sequences listed, around 59% are singletons. Sample: blood. These receptors all come from a young man in good health. CDR3s include the opening cysteine and the closing phenylalanine or tryptophan. The D gene is left open where the match is weak. Some rows have no size entry. The others give once, few or many, or a class for an expanded clone.

TRBJ2-2,NA,NA,TRBV20-1,TGCAGTGCAAGGACTCCCTACACCGGGGAGCTGTTTTTT,CSARTPYTGELFF
TRBJ2-7,NA,NA,TRBV6-1,TGTGCCAGCAGTGAAAATCCATTTTACGAGCAGTACTTC,CASSENPFYEQYF
TRBJ2-1,NA,TRBD2,TRBV18,TGTGCCAGCTCACCACTTCCGGGACTAGCTTCTAATGAGCAGTTCTTC,CASSPLPGLASNEQFF
TRBJ2-1,NA,NA,TRBV4-1,TGCGCCAGCAGCCAACGCCAGGTCGATGAGCAGTTCTTC,CASSQRQVDEQFF
TRBJ2-7,few,NA,TRBV7-2,TGTGCCAGCAGCTTAGTAGCGGAGAAAACCTACGAGCAGTACTTC,CASSLVAEKTYEQYF
TRBJ2-3,NA,NA,TRBV7-2,TGTGCCAGCAGCTTGTTGGCGGGGAGCTACACAGATACGCAGTATTTT,CASSLLAGSYTDTQYF
TRBJ2-1,NA,TRBD1,TRBV7-6,TGTGCCAGCAGGTTCCCTGTGACAGGGAGTGAGCAGTTCTTC,CASRFPVTGSEQFF
TRBJ2-7,NA,NA,TRBV27,TGTGCCAGCAGTTTCGCGGGGGCGGGGTACGAGCAGTACTTC,CASSFAGAGYEQYF
TRBJ1-6,many,NA,TRBV7-9,TGTGCCAGCGGCCAGGGGCAAAATTCACCCCTCCACTTT,CASGQGQNSPLHF
TRBJ1-2,few,NA,TRBV15,TGTGCCACCAGCCGAGCTTTAGGGAATAACTATGGCTACACCTTC,CATSRALGNNYGYTF
TRBJ2-7,few,NA,TRBV29-1,TGCAGCGTTGGGGGGGCGTTTTCCTACGAGCAGTACTTC,CSVGGAFSYEQYF
TRBJ2-7,once,TRBD2,TRBV6-2/TRBV6-3,TGTGCCAGCAGTTACCCCTCTCCCACTACTAGCGTTTCCTACGAGCAGTACTTC,CASSYPSPTTSVSYEQYF
TRBJ2-7,NA,TRBD2,TRBV9,TGTGCCAGCAGCCCCGGGGGGGGCAATATCTACGAGCAGTACTTC,CASSPGGGNIYEQYF
TRBJ2-5,few,NA,TRBV29-1,TGCAGCGTTGAATACGAGTCCCTCCAAGAGACCCAGTACTTC,CSVEYESLQETQYF
TRBJ1-1,few,TRBD1,TRBV7-9,TGTGCCAGCAGCCGAGTACAGGGGGCCGACGACCTCACTGAAGCTTTCTTT,CASSRVQGADDLTEAFF
TRBJ2-4,NA,NA,TRBV27,TGTGCCAGCAGTGCAACAGAACTAGCCAAAAACATTCAGTACTTC,CASSATELAKNIQYF
TRBJ1-2,few,NA,TRBV7-2,TGTGCCAGCACTAACACAGGGAGGCATGGCTACACCTTC,CASTNTGRHGYTF
TRBJ2-7,once,NA,TRBV5-1,TGCGCCAGCAGCTTGGAATCCCCGGGGAAGGACAACGAGCAGTACTTC,CASSLESPGKDNEQYF
TRBJ2-3,NA,NA,TRBV6-5,TGTGCCAGCAGTTACTCGACTTCCGATACGCAGTATTTT,CASSYSTSDTQYF
TRBJ1-5,NA,NA,TRBV3-1,TGTGCCAGCAGCCTTACAGAGCATAGCAATCAGCCCCAGCATTTT,CASSLTEHSNQPQHF
TRBJ1-1,NA,NA,TRBV6-5,TGTGCCAGCAGTTACTGGAGTGGGGGGCTCACTGAAGCTTTCTTT,CASSYWSGGLTEAFF
TRBJ2-7,NA,TRBD1,TRBV7-8,TGTGCCAGCAGCCCCCTTTCAGGGGGCGACGAGCAGTACTTC,CASSPLSGGDEQYF
TRBJ1-2,once,NA,TRBV28,TGTGCCTGCTCAGGCCAGAACTATGGCTACACCTTC,CACSGQNYGYTF
TRBJ1-2,once,TRBD1,TRBV24-1,TGTGCCACCAGTGATTTAAATCCGACAGGGTATTATGGCTACACCTTC,CATSDLNPTGYYGYTF
TRBJ1-5,NA,NA,TRBV6-6,TGTGCCAGCATTTACCGGCTTCTCCAGCCCCAGCATTTT,CASIYRLLQPQHF
TRBJ2-4,few,NA,TRBV5-4,TGTGCCAGCAGCCCTGACAGACAAAACATTCAGTACTTC,CASSPDRQNIQYF
TRBJ2-4,NA,TRBD2,TRBV11-2,TGTGCCAGCAGCCTGGGACTAGCGGGAGTGCCGGCCAAAAACATTCAGTACTTC,CASSLGLAGVPAKNIQYF
TRBJ2-7,NA,NA,TRBV6-2/TRBV6-3,TGTGCCACAACCTTCGGGGGCCTCTACGAGCAGTACTTC,CATTFGGLYEQYF
TRBJ1-5,NA,NA,TRBV4-2,TGTGCCAGCAGCCTTGACCGTCCCAATCAGCCCCAGCATTTT,CASSLDRPNQPQHF
TRBJ1-1,NA,NA,TRBV15,TGTGCCACCAGCAGAGATCAGTCCTTTGAAGCTTTCTTT,CATSRDQSFEAFF